A selection of T cell receptor beta chains follows, all from one sample in a study of tumor-infiltrating lymphocytes in oesophageal squamous cell carcinoma. MiXCR, applied by TCRdb to the PCR reads, yields one record per CDR3 protein. Of 15,000 to 18,000 distinct CDR3 sequences listed, around half are singletons. The sample consisted of esophageal tumor tissue. The receptor set was obtained from a female donor with esophageal squamous cell carcinoma. Each CDR3 is given with its conserved first and last residue. The order of the fields is J gene, D gene, clone size, V gene, CDR3 DNA, CDR3 protein. The D gene is left open where the match is weak. Rows give clone size only sometimes, using once, few, many, or a class for an expanded clone.

J: TRBJ1-1; D: NA; size: NA; V: TRBV4-1; DNA: TGCGCCAGCAGCCCCTCTAGCGGGAGCTCCCATGAGCAGTTCTTT; CDR3: CASSPSSGSSHEQFF
J: TRBJ2-3; D: NA; size: NA; V: TRBV6-6; DNA: TGTGCCAGCAGCTGGGGGTCCTCCACAGATACGCAGTATTTT; CDR3: CASSWGSSTDTQYF
J: TRBJ2-1; D: TRBD2; size: few; V: TRBV27; DNA: TGTGCCAGCAGTTTATGGGCAGCGGGAGGCGGATACAATGAGCAGTTCTTC; CDR3: CASSLWAAGGGYNEQFF
J: TRBJ2-7; D: TRBD1; size: NA; V: TRBV6-2/TRBV6-3; DNA: TGTGCCAGCAGTTACCCGACAGGGTTCACCTACGAGCAGTACTTC; CDR3: CASSYPTGFTYEQYF
J: TRBJ2-7; D: NA; size: NA; V: TRBV7-2; DNA: TGTGCCAGCAGCTTAAATGGGGGTTCCTCCTCCTACGAGCAGTACTTC; CDR3: CASSLNGGSSSYEQYF
J: TRBJ2-5; D: NA; size: NA; V: TRBV7-7; DNA: TGTGCTAGCAGCACCCGAACAGAAGAGACCCAGTACTTC; CDR3: CASSTRTEETQYF
J: TRBJ2-4; D: NA; size: NA; V: TRBV6-8; DNA: TGTGCCAGCAGCGGAATGGGGAAAGGGAACATTCAGTACTTC; CDR3: CASSGMGKGNIQYF
J: TRBJ2-3; D: TRBD1; size: NA; V: TRBV11-2; DNA: TGTGCCAGCAGCTTTTTTCCCGAATCAGGGGGCTTGGACACAGATACGCAGTATTTT; CDR3: CASSFFPESGGLDTDTQYF
J: TRBJ2-7; D: NA; size: NA; V: TRBV27; DNA: TGTGCCAGCAGTTTGGGGGGTGAATACGAGCAGTACTTC; CDR3: CASSLGGEYEQYF
J: TRBJ2-1; D: TRBD2; size: NA; V: TRBV24-1; DNA: TGTGCCACCAGTGATTTGCAATCTGGTGGCGGGAGAAACTACAATGAGCAGTTCTTC; CDR3: CATSDLQSGGGRNYNEQFF
J: TRBJ2-3; D: NA; size: NA; V: TRBV7-8; DNA: TGTGCCAGCAGCTTGGGGGAAGGGATCGGGTTTACGCAGTATTTT; CDR3: CASSLGEGIGFTQYF
J: TRBJ1-2; D: NA; size: few; V: TRBV4-3; DNA: TGCGCCAGCAGCCAAGATCGAACAGGTCGGCCCTATGGCTACACCTTC; CDR3: CASSQDRTGRPYGYTF
J: TRBJ2-2; D: TRBD2; size: NA; V: TRBV28; DNA: TGTGCCAGCAGCTTCGGGACTAGCGGAAACACCGGGGAGCTGTTTTTT; CDR3: CASSFGTSGNTGELFF
J: TRBJ2-5; D: TRBD2; size: NA; V: TRBV3-1; DNA: TGTGCCAGCAGGTCGGGACTAGCGGGAGAGACCCAGTACTTC; CDR3: CASRSGLAGETQYF
J: TRBJ2-3; D: NA; size: few; V: TRBV7-2; DNA: TGTGCCAGCAGCCCTCAGCTGATCTGGGGGGAGCTGGCAGATACGCAGTATTTT; CDR3: CASSPQLIWGELADTQYF